This T cell receptor (beta chain) was sequenced in a study of blood T cells in healthy people across ages. The study's findings and limits: Diversity was higher, and naive CD4+ cells more numerous, in long-lived donors than in aged donors.

Germline loops: CDR1 SGHKS, CDR2 YYEKEE (reference sequence). The CDR3 is 14 amino acids. V was shortened by 4 bases and J by 7 bases, with 12 bases between the two germline ends. Together with a sample-barcoded 5' primer, a J-beta primer mix was included in a second PCR lasting about 7 to 11 cycles. In TCRdb, the 5' RACE reads were re-called with MiXCR into one record per CDR3 protein. The sample records about 1.8 million distinct CDR3 sequences, approximately 50% being singletons. As concerns this clonotype: Antigen unknown.

The source is a woman between 40 and 50 years old in good health. The V and J genes are TRBV5-5 and TRBJ1-6, with D hard to call. The source material was blood. This CDR3 reads CASSVPRSNSPLHF. In nucleotides, the CDR3 is TGTGCCAGCAGCGTGCCCAGATCGAATTCACCCCTCCACTTT.